The 5 T cell receptor beta chains given below trace back to one sample, sequenced in a study of OX40 agonist ivuxolimab in advanced cancers. This table comes from immunoSEQ multiplex PCR, and its TCRdb copy is limited to in-frame clones, with some not included. The sample shows some 70,000 clones, around 89% of them seen only once. The sample was CD4+ or CD8+ T cells sorted from blood, taken in a trial of the OX40 agonist ivuxolimab. All receptors come from an adult with an advanced solid tumor such as melanoma, head and neck, liver or kidney cancer.

A word on this clone: The junction does not match germline at one end; this may be a read error. V is TRBV25-1 and J is TRBJ2-1; 9 nucleotides agree with TRBD2. CDR3 size: 14 residues. Germline V gene lookup returns CDR1 MGHDK and CDR2 SYGVNS. The CDR3 DNA follows: TGTGCCAGCAGTGTTGCGGGAGGGGGCAATGAGCGGTTCTTC. Its translation: CASSVAGGGNERFF.

The gene calls are TRBV7-9 and TRBJ2-5; D possibly matches TRBD1 or TRBD2 (7 bases each). CDR1 SEHNR and CDR2 FQNEAQ come from the germline V gene (reference sequence). The CDR3 sequence is 13 residues long. V was pared by 3 bases and J by 11 bases, with 16 bases between. CDR3 sequence reads: CASSFEGAGEQYF. The CDR3, as DNA: TGTGCCAGCAGCTTTGAGGGGGCGGGAGAGCAGTACTTC.

The chain employs TRBV27 and TRBJ2-3; 7 nucleotides match TRBD2. There are 12 residues in the CDR3. Germline lookup yields CDR1 MNHEY and CDR2 SMNVEV (reference sequence). The trim removed 8 bases at V and 8 bases at J, leaving 7 bases unmatched. This chain's CDR3 is CASGIRTSTQYF. The CDR3 DNA follows: TGTGCCAGCGGTATTCGGACTAGTACGCAGTATTTT.

About this clone itself: This specimen includes other DNA sequences encoding the same CDR3. This chain links TRBV28 with TRBJ1-1; 11 bases map to TRBD1. The CDR3 is made up of 13 amino acids. Germline CDR1 reads MDHEN; CDR2 reads SYDVKM. V gave up 7 bases and J gave up 10 bases; unmatched junction bases: 8. CDR3 loop: CASTRTGGGGAFF. The CDR3 DNA reads TGTGCCAGCACCCGGACAGGGGGCGGGGGAGCTTTCTTT.

The CDR3 protein is CASSIGTSGTFTQYF. As DNA, the CDR3 is TGTGCCAGTAGTATAGGAACTAGCGGGACTTTTACGCAGTATTTT. The chain employs TRBV19 and TRBJ2-3, with 10 bases matching TRBD2. Trimming removed 1 base from V and 8 bases from J; junction bases left unmatched: 6. CDR3 length: 15 amino acids. Germline V gives CDR1 LNHDA, CDR2 SQIVND (reference sequence). Using reference TRBV19 and TRBJ2-3 for the parts outside the CDR3, the full variable domain is DGGITQSPKYLFRKEGQNVTLSCEQNLNHDAMYWYRQDPGQGLRLIYYSQIVNDFQKGDIAEGYSVSREKKESFPLTVTSAQKNPTAFYLCASSIGTSGTFTQYFGPGTRLTVL.